This T cell receptor beta chain was documented in a study of blood T cell repertoires in COVID-19 (dated by TCRdb to about 2020). Concerning the study at large: Collaborator samples came from the United States, Italy and Spain and covered acute and convalescent phases of COVID-19. The prospective study material was composed of cDNA or gDNA derived from T cells, B-cell-depleted T cells, or PBMCs. Deeply sampled blood TCRbeta repertoires from subjects exposed to, actively infected with, or recovered from COVID-19 were included in the dataset. The repertoires were released in a freely available public database meant as a resource for research on the immune response to SARS-CoV-2. The samples were drawn from the first 160 participants of the ongoing ImmuneRACE study and from over 950 subjects provided by 6 global collaborators. A de-identified subject ID, COVID-19 status, age in years and sex were almost always included in the sample metadata. Where HLA class I and class II types were available, the types were taken from metadata supplied by the sample provider, not from assay-based typing. What the study reported, not specific to this receptor: Clinical and demographic metadata were provided uncurated, with the amount varying by source and participant.

The immunoSEQ Assay, a bias-controlled multiplex PCR, was used to amplify TCRbeta CDR3 regions from genomic DNA. The authors' pipeline ran thus. The number of nucleated cells in each sample was estimated by amplification of reference gene primers within the assay. To quantify the absolute abundance of each unique TCRbeta CDR3 rearrangement, sequence reads were collapsed and filtered. For each sample, productive Simpson clonality was calculated as the square root of Simpson's diversity index over productive rearrangements. In TCRdb, the immuneACCESS table is reduced to in-frame sequences with V and J assigned. These tables do not hold every clone; where another copy was compared, an unresolved V gene accounts for under half, and the others remain unexplained. V, J and clone size are taken as reported in that table, and D and trimming were inferred from the DNA itself. A total of about 59,000 clones appear in this sample, around 83% of them only once. About 3.5% of the sample goes to the ten largest clones.

Compared with germline, V lacks 10 bases and J lacks 7 bases; bases without a gene match: 14. The CDR3 runs 14 residues from the cysteine to the phenylalanine. Only the CDR3 DNA stays, 42 bases, in frame from base 1. For CDR1 and CDR2, the germline V gene (reference sequence) lists WNHNN and SYGVQD. Each collaborating institution followed its own protocols to collect whole blood in K2EDTA tubes. For TCRbeta analysis, collaborators shipped samples as frozen whole blood, isolated PBMCs, or DNA extracted from either of those sample types. Worth noting for this clone: Its antigen remains undetermined. Base qualities are not recorded, but no much larger clone differs from it by a single base.

The rearranged segments are TRBV10-1 and TRBJ2-3; 7 bases in the junction line up with TRBD1. The material sequenced was peripheral blood. This TCR was sampled from an elderly woman with acute or convalescent COVID-19. The DNA sequence is given as TGCGCCACTCAACAGGGGATGGTTTCAAATACGCAGTATTTT. This yields the protein CATQQGMVSNTQYF.